A single sample is the source of the 17 T cell receptor beta chains below, sequenced in a study of blood T cell repertoires in COVID-19. Here immunoSEQ multiplex PCR was the method, and the copy in TCRdb shows in-frame clones only, minus some. Counted here are some 240,000 clones, 84% occurring once; the ten biggest clones make up 1.2% to 1.5%. Sequenced: peripheral blood. The source of these receptors is a woman aged 40-49 years who had recovered from COVID-19.

On this clone itself: Other DNA sequences in the sample encode the same CDR3. V gene TRBV2 combines with J gene TRBJ1-4, with D perhaps matching TRBD1 (6 bases). This CDR3 has 14 residues. CDR1 is SNHLY and CDR2 is FYNNEI in the germline V gene. V lost 2 bases to trimming and J lost 3 bases, with 7 bases between them. This chain's CDR3 is CASSEQGPNEKLFF. CDR3 DNA sequence: TGTGCCAGCAGTGAACAGGGGCCTAATGAAAAACTGTTTTTT.

This chain links TRBV11-2 with TRBJ2-1, with a possible D match to TRBD1 (5 bases). Germline V gene sequence: CDR1 SGHAT, CDR2 FQNNGV. This CDR3 has 12 residues. Trimming left V 5 bases short and J 5 bases short, with 7 bases between. The CDR3 is CASSRQNNEQFF. CDR3 nucleotide sequence: TGTGCCAGCAGCAGACAGAACAATGAGCAGTTCTTC.

This clone came up once. This chain joins TRBV7-2 and TRBJ2-4, with D possibly being TRBD2 (6 bases). Germline V lookup: CDR1 SGHTA, CDR2 FQGNSA. With 3 bases removed from V and 6 bases from J, the gap between germline ends came to 18 bases. This CDR3 spans 16 amino acids. CDR3 DNA: TGTGCCAGCAGCTTCCTTAGCGGTATAGCCGGAAACATTCAGTACTTC. Protein sequence: CASSFLSGIAGNIQYF.

The rearrangement links TRBV10-1 to TRBJ2-7; D is undetermined. In germline, CDR1 is WNHNN, CDR2 SYGVQD (reference sequence). The CDR3 totals 13 residues. V lost 0 bases and J 3 bases, leaving 6 bases between the germline ends. The CDR3 region has the DNA TGCGCCAGCAGTGAGTCCGTCCTCTACGAGCAGTACTTC. Translated: CASSESVLYEQYF.

V is TRBV7-3 and J is TRBJ2-5, with D hard to call. The germline V gene encodes CDR1 SGHTA and CDR2 FQGTGA. The CDR3 covers 13 residues. Trimming removed 1 base at V and 2 bases at J, with 5 bases between. CDR3 region: CASSLNQQETQYF. The DNA for the CDR3 is TGTGCCAGCAGCTTAAACCAGCAAGAGACCCAGTACTTC.

The V gene is TRBV12-3 or TRBV12-4, the J gene TRBJ2-1; unclear D gene. The CDR3 is 11 residues long. V was clipped by 3 bases and J by 8 bases, with 5 bases between them. CDR3 coding DNA: TGTGCCAGCAGTTTGAGCCATGAGCAGTTCTTC. Protein: CASSLSHEQFF.

This clone was seen at least ten times. This chain joins TRBV5-8 and TRBJ2-1, with 11 bases fitting TRBD2. This CDR3 has 15 residues. V was pared by 4 bases and J by 7 bases, with 7 bases of the junction left unmatched. CDR1 SGHTS and CDR2 YDEGEE come from the germline V gene. CDR3 DNA: TGTGCCAGCAGCCACCGACTAGCGGGGAGGAATGAGCAGTTCTTC. Translated: CASSHRLAGRNEQFF.

The V gene is TRBV11-3, the J gene TRBJ2-1, with D perhaps matching TRBD2 (6 bases). The V gene lost 5 bases and the J gene lost 8 bases, with 19 bases spanning the gap. Germline V gives CDR1 SGHNT, CDR2 YENEEA. The CDR3 consists of 15 residues. CDR3 DNA sequence: TGTGCCAGCAGCGCACGAACGTCGGGGGACGATGAGCAGTTCTTC. As protein: CASSARTSGDDEQFF. Complete variable domain (other parts from reference TRBV11-3 and TRBJ2-1): EAGVVQSPRYKIIEKKQPVAFWCNPISGHNTLYWYLQNLGQGPELLIRYENEEAVDDSQLPKDRFSAERLKGVDSTLKIQPAELGDSAVYLCASSARTSGDDEQFFGPGTRLTVL.

The V gene is TRBV13, the J gene TRBJ2-7, with TRBD2 as a possible D gene (7 bases). The V and J ends lost 5 bases and 1 base respectively, with 24 bases between them. Per germline, CDR1 PRHDT and CDR2 FYEKMQ (reference sequence). This CDR3 region has 18 residues. The chain's CDR3 is CASSPRTLGGTRSYEQYF. CDR3 sequence (DNA): TGTGCCAGCAGCCCGCGAACCCTGGGGGGGACAAGGTCCTACGAGCAGTACTTC.

The rearrangement links TRBV10-1 to TRBJ2-3; 8 bases fit TRBD1. Per germline, CDR1 WNHNN and CDR2 SYGVQD (reference sequence). The V segment lost 2 bases and the J segment 6 bases; nucleotides outside the gene matches: 7. This CDR3 has 15 residues. The CDR3 reads CASSEESTGADTQYF. DNA for the CDR3: TGCGCCAGCAGTGAGGAGTCGACAGGGGCTGATACGCAGTATTTT.

The chain carries TRBV18 and TRBJ1-4; D not certain. The V end lost 3 bases, the J end lost 0 bases, and 8 bases lay between the germline ends. The V gene's germline CDR1 is KGHSH and CDR2 LQKENI. The CDR3 is 15 amino acids. In DNA form, the CDR3 reads TGTGCCAGCTCACCGGTCGGTGCAACTAATGAAAAACTGTTTTTT. Protein product: CASSPVGATNEKLFF.

The chain is built from TRBV4-1 and TRBJ2-3, with TRBD2 identical over 10 bases. Germline CDR1 and CDR2: MGHRA and YSYEKL. This CDR3 comprises 16 residues. V was pared by 1 base and J by 5 bases, with 6 bases of the junction left unmatched. The CDR3 protein is CASSQALSGGIDTQYF. In DNA form, the CDR3 reads TGCGCCAGCAGCCAAGCTCTTAGCGGGGGGATAGATACGCAGTATTTT.

The rearrangement joins TRBV25-1 to TRBJ2-2; D possibly corresponds to TRBD2 (5 bases). The CDR3 has 15 amino acids. V lost 4 bases and J lost 1, with 10 bases in between. CDR1 and CDR2 (germline): MGHDK, SYGVNS. The CDR3 DNA reads as TGTGCCAGCAGTGCGGGATCAGGGAACACCGGGGAGCTGTTTTTT. Amino acid sequence: CASSAGSGNTGELFF.

This chain uses TRBV6-6 with TRBJ2-3, with TRBD2 matching over 13 bases. Per germline, CDR1 MNHNY and CDR2 SVGAGI (reference sequence). There are 18 residues in the CDR3. The V segment lost 5 bases and the J segment 0 bases; nucleotides outside the gene matches: 8. In DNA form, the CDR3 reads TGTGCCAGCAGTCCTAAGGGACTAGCGGGGCGTAGCACAGATACGCAGTATTTT. Translation gives CASSPKGLAGRSTDTQYF.

This chain links TRBV7-2 with TRBJ2-4; tentatively, D is TRBD1 (7 bases). The germline CDR1 and CDR2 sequences are SGHTA and FQGNSA. Deletions cut 5 bases from V and 0 bases from J, with 11 bases between. There are 15 residues in the CDR3. The CDR3, as DNA: TGTGCCAGCAGCGCGCAGGGGGGAGCCAAAAACATTCAGTACTTC. Residues: CASSAQGGAKNIQYF.

The chain carries TRBV23-1 and TRBJ1-2; maybe TRBD1 (5 bases). TRBV23-1 counts as an open reading frame of uncertain function. The V gene lost 3 bases and the J gene lost 3 bases, with 11 bases spanning the gap. The CDR3 runs to 14 residues. The CDR3 sequence: CASSQTERDYGYTF. CDR3 nucleotide sequence: TGCGCCAGCAGTCAGACAGAACGAGACTATGGCTACACCTTC.

The rearrangement joins TRBV27 to TRBJ2-7; 10 bases are shared with TRBD2. This CDR3 has 20 residues. With V trimmed by 3 bases and J by 3 bases, 20 bases remained unmatched. Germline assignment: CDR1 MNHEY and CDR2 SMNVEV (reference sequence). The CDR3 protein is CASSFNFLRLAGEDYYEQYF. CDR3 coding DNA: TGTGCCAGCAGTTTTAATTTCCTTCGACTAGCGGGCGAAGACTACTACGAGCAGTACTTC.